Below, 27 T cell receptor beta chains from the same sample are listed, as sequenced in a study of T cells after somatic rescue of genetic block. The data were produced by immunoSEQ multiplex PCR, yet TCRdb's version contains in-frame clones alone and is incomplete. The data show 100,000 to 120,000 clones, around nine tenths seen once. Sequenced material: peripheral blood mononuclear cells (PBMCs). The receptors shown here come from a woman between 18 and 30 years old.

V is TRBV9 and J is TRBJ2-5; 9 bases fit TRBD2. Germline V gene sequence: CDR1 SGDLS, CDR2 YYNGEE. Trimming at V came to 0 bases and at J to 8 bases, leaving 5 bases not matched to a gene. The CDR3 has 14 amino acids. CDR3 sequence (DNA): TGTGCCAGCAGCGTAGGAGGTAGCGGGGGAACCCAGTACTTC. Translating gives CASSVGGSGGTQYF.

V is TRBV19 and J is TRBJ2-7; 7 bases fit TRBD1. V was clipped by 6 bases and J by 0 bases; unmatched bases: 8. This CDR3 comprises 15 residues. CDR1 and CDR2 from the germline V gene are LNHDA and SQIVND (reference sequence). The CDR3 reads CASSVTGTDSYEQYF. DNA for the CDR3: TGTGCCAGTAGCGTAACCGGGACAGACTCCTACGAGCAGTACTTC.

This chain joins TRBV6-5 and TRBJ2-7; no definite D call. V was clipped by 4 bases and J by 0 bases, with 7 bases between them. The length of the CDR3 is 13 residues. Germline CDR1 MNHEY, CDR2 SVGAGI. CDR3 region: CASSSVTSYEQYF. In DNA form, the CDR3 reads TGTGCCAGCAGTTCCGTGACCTCCTACGAGCAGTACTTC.

The chain combines TRBV7-9 with TRBJ1-1; no clear D. Germline V gene data show CDR1 as SEHNR and CDR2 as FQNEAQ (reference sequence). The length of the CDR3 is 13 residues. V gave up 3 bases and J gave up 1 base, with 6 bases separating them. The CDR3 loop reads CASSLLSNTEAFF. The CDR3 DNA reads TGTGCCAGCAGCTTGTTGTCGAACACTGAAGCTTTCTTT.

V and J are TRBV4-1 and TRBJ2-1, with a tentative D call TRBD1 (7 bases). Germline loops: CDR1 MGHRA, CDR2 YSYEKL. The CDR3 sequence is 15 residues long. Trimming took 4 bases from V and 4 from J, leaving 14 bases between them. CDR3 nucleotide sequence: TGCGCCAGCAGCCTCCCCGCAGGGGGGTACAATGAGCAGTTCTTC. Residues: CASSLPAGGYNEQFF.

This clone was observed a few times. The J gene is TRBJ1-1, the V gene TRBV7-2; D remains unclear. V was clipped by 3 bases and J by 4 bases, with 9 bases between them. The CDR3 loop spans 13 amino acids. The germline gives CDR1 SGHTA, CDR2 FQGNSA. The CDR3: CASSLTPGTEAFF. For the CDR3, the DNA is TGTGCCAGCAGCTTGACCCCTGGCACTGAAGCTTTCTTT. The full variable domain, its missing parts supplied by reference TRBV7-2 and TRBJ1-1, is GAGVSQSPSNKVTEKGKDVELRCDPISGHTALYWYRQSLGQGLEFLIYFQGNSAPDKSGLPSDRFSAERTGGSVSTLTIQRTQQEDSAVYLCASSLTPGTEAFFGQGTRLTVV.

The chain employs TRBV28 and TRBJ2-2, with D tentatively TRBD1 or TRBD2 (5 bases each). The CDR3 totals 16 residues. V was clipped by 5 bases and J by 2 bases, with 15 bases between them. Looked up from germline, CDR1 is MDHEN and CDR2 is SYDVKM. Here the CDR3 DNA reads TGTGCCAGCAGTGACCCGGGACGGAGAAACACCGGGGAGCTGTTTTTT. Protein: CASSDPGRRNTGELFF.

The chain recombines TRBV11-2 with TRBJ2-1, with a tentative D call TRBD2 (6 bases). CDR1 is SGHAT, CDR2 FQNNGV, per germline. The germline V and J ends were trimmed by 8 bases and 0 bases, with 17 bases remaining between them. The CDR3 runs to 16 residues. The CDR3 coding sequence is TGTGCCAGCGGTTACGTGGGGGGTAGCTCCTACAATGAGCAGTTCTTC. It yields the protein CASGYVGGSSYNEQFF.

CDR3 DNA: TGTGCCAGCAGTCCCCAGTCCCGCTCGAGGGAACTGTTTTTT. Protein: CASSPQSRSRELFF. The rearrangement links TRBV27 to TRBJ1-4; D is unresolved. CDR1 MNHEY and CDR2 SMNVEV come from the germline V gene (reference sequence). The CDR3 runs to 14 residues. Deletions cut 5 bases from V and 12 bases from J, with 19 bases between.

J is TRBJ2-7 and V is TRBV6-1, with a tentative D call TRBD1 (5 bases). The germline gives CDR1 MNHNS, CDR2 SASEGT. Trimming shortened V by 6 bases and J by 0 bases, and 12 bases separated the two germline ends. The CDR3 length is 14 residues. In DNA, the CDR3 is TGTGCCAGCAGAGACCAGGGTTACTCCTACGAGCAGTACTTC. Amino acid sequence: CASRDQGYSYEQYF.

The V call is TRBV14, the J call TRBJ1-1, with D unresolved. Trimming shortened V by 5 bases and J by 0 bases, and 13 bases separated the two germline ends. The CDR3 is made up of 15 amino acids. The germline V gene encodes CDR1 SGHDN and CDR2 FVKESK. CDR3 DNA sequence: TGTGCCAGCAGCTCCTACCGGGGTATGAACACTGAAGCTTTCTTT. It encodes CASSSYRGMNTEAFF.

This chain links TRBV28 with TRBJ1-5; weak D call: TRBD1 (5 bases). The CDR3 loop spans 14 amino acids. Germline V lookup: CDR1 MDHEN, CDR2 SYDVKM. Trimming cost V 5 bases and J 8 bases, with 16 bases left between them. CDR3 region: CASSIPQVGEPQHF. The DNA of the CDR3 is TGTGCCAGCAGTATCCCACAGGTCGGGGAGCCCCAGCATTTT.

This clone was seen a single time. The V call is TRBV28, the J call TRBJ1-3; the D is unclear. V shed 8 bases and J shed 2 bases, with 10 bases lying between them. The CDR3 covers 13 residues. Germline V gives CDR1 MDHEN, CDR2 SYDVKM. CDR3 amino acids: CASGGVPGNTIYF. The CDR3, as DNA: TGTGCCAGCGGAGGCGTACCTGGAAACACCATATATTTT.

For the CDR3, the DNA is TGCAGCGCCCGGGACATTTTGACAGATACGCAGTATTTT. Its protein is CSARDILTDTQYF. The chain is built from TRBV29-1 and TRBJ2-3; possible D gene TRBD1, 6 bases. This CDR3 is built from 13 residues. V was trimmed by 7 bases and J by 3 bases, leaving 14 bases between them. Germline assignment: CDR1 SQVTM and CDR2 ANQGSEA.

The chain couples TRBV15 to TRBJ2-7; 9 bases are a match to TRBD1. The germline V gene has CDR1 LNHNV and CDR2 YYDKDF (reference sequence). With 0 bases clipped from V and 6 bases from J, the junction kept 9 bases outside the gene matches. The CDR3 is made up of 16 amino acids. The CDR3 nucleotides are TGTGCCACCAGCAGAGAAGGGCGACAGGGGGGCAGCGAGCAGTACTTC. It is translated as CATSREGRQGGSEQYF.

The chain links TRBV5-8 to TRBJ2-1; tentative D call: TRBD2 (6 bases). This CDR3 comprises 13 residues. Trimming shortened V by 1 base and J by 12 bases, and 14 bases separated the two germline ends. Germline assignment: CDR1 SGHTS and CDR2 YDEGEE. The chain's CDR3 is CASSLIAKGGQFF. In DNA form, the CDR3 reads TGTGCCAGCAGCTTGATCGCAAAGGGAGGGCAGTTCTTC.

The CDR3 DNA reads TGTGCCAGCAGCTTCTCAGGGGGCTCGGAGTCCCTCTATGGCTACACCTTC. Translation gives CASSFSGGSESLYGYTF. This sequence joins TRBV5-5 and TRBJ1-2, with TRBD1 identical over 8 bases. Unmatched junction bases numbered 13, after V lost 2 bases and J lost 4 bases. Germline V gives CDR1 SGHKS, CDR2 YYEKEE (reference sequence). The length of the CDR3 is 17 residues.

The V gene is TRBV11-3, the J gene TRBJ2-5, with 7 bases fitting TRBD2. There are 18 residues in the CDR3. Germline-derived CDR1 and CDR2 are SGHNT and YENEEA. Trimming cost V 2 bases and J 1 base; bases outside gene matches: 13. The CDR3 here is CASSLKVLAVAFQETQYF. In DNA, the CDR3 is TGTGCCAGCAGCTTAAAGGTCCTAGCGGTAGCCTTCCAAGAGACCCAGTACTTC.

This chain uses TRBV9 with TRBJ2-7; D gene ambiguous. The CDR3 is 16 amino acids. With 1 base removed from V and 3 bases from J, the gap between germline ends came to 17 bases. Germline V gene lookup returns CDR1 SGDLS and CDR2 YYNGEE. DNA of the CDR3: TGTGCCAGCAGCGTAACAGTTGCCATCCCCATCTACGAGCAGTACTTC. Amino acid sequence: CASSVTVAIPIYEQYF.

The V gene is TRBV14, the J gene TRBJ2-2; tentative D call: TRBD1 (5 bases). The CDR3 is 16 amino acids. Germline-derived CDR1 and CDR2 are SGHDN and FVKESK. Trimming pared 1 base from V and 3 bases from J, leaving 12 bases between. The CDR3 protein is CASSQVGQEYTGELFF. The CDR3 region has the DNA TGTGCCAGCAGCCAAGTGGGGCAGGAGTACACCGGGGAGCTGTTTTTT.

The chain is built from TRBV27 and TRBJ2-4; 9 nucleotides line up with TRBD2. Germline CDR1 MNHEY, CDR2 SMNVEV (reference sequence). The CDR3 loop spans 17 amino acids. Trimming removed 5 bases from V and 0 bases from J; junction bases left unmatched: 8. The CDR3 region has the DNA TGTGCCAGCAGTCCCCGGACTAGCGAGCTAGCCAAAAACATTCAGTACTTC. Protein product: CASSPRTSELAKNIQYF.

In nucleotides, the CDR3 is TGTGCCACCGCGACAGGGGAGTACGAGACCCAGTACTTC. It yields the protein CATATGEYETQYF. This chain links TRBV19 with TRBJ2-5; TRBD1 matches at 8 bases. Germline assignment: CDR1 LNHDA and CDR2 SQIVND (reference sequence). The CDR3 contains 13 residues. V shed 10 bases, J shed 5 bases, and the junction held 9 bases outside the gene matches.

The chain has TRBV18 and TRBJ2-5; D remains ambiguous. Germline V gene data show CDR1 as KGHSH and CDR2 as LQKENI. V was clipped by 2 bases and J by 2 bases, with 15 bases between them. The CDR3 covers 16 residues. CDR3 DNA: TGTGCCAGCTCACCAATTGTTAGCTCAGCTCAAGAGACCCAGTACTTC. It specifies CASSPIVSSAQETQYF.

This clone was seen more than once but under ten times. J is TRBJ1-6 and V is TRBV19; the D is unclear. The CDR3 is 12 amino acids. Per the germline V gene, CDR1 is LNHDA and CDR2 is SQIVND (reference sequence). V was cut by 6 bases and J by 9 bases, with 9 bases left in between. CDR3 amino acids: CASRSRGSPLHF. In DNA form, the CDR3 reads TGTGCCAGTAGGTCCCGGGGTTCACCCCTCCACTTT.

The chain joins TRBV18 to TRBJ2-5; D gene uncertain. Germline V gene data show CDR1 as KGHSH and CDR2 as LQKENI. V was pared by 6 bases and J by 0 bases, with 2 bases between. The CDR3 sequence is 11 residues long. The CDR3 nucleotides read TGTGCCAGCTCGTACCAAGAGACCCAGTACTTC. Its protein is CASSYQETQYF.

This clone is a singleton in its sample. This rearrangement joins TRBV7-9 to TRBJ1-1; D is possibly TRBD1 (6 bases). Trimming left V 0 bases short and J 5 bases short, with 10 bases between. Germline V lookup: CDR1 SEHNR, CDR2 FQNEAQ (reference sequence). The CDR3 length is 14 residues. The CDR3 DNA sequence: TGTGCCAGCAGCTTAGCCTCAGGGGTTACTGAAGCTTTCTTT. Protein sequence: CASSLASGVTEAFF.

This clone was counted once. CDR3 protein: CATRRQGETQYF. In nucleotides, the CDR3 is TGTGCCACCAGAAGACAGGGCGAGACCCAGTACTTC. The genes are TRBV15 and TRBJ2-5; TRBD1 agrees at 7 bases. The CDR3 spans 12 residues. With V trimmed by 6 bases and J by 5 bases, 3 bases remained unmatched. Germline V CDR1 and CDR2: LNHNV, YYDKDF (reference sequence).